Shown below are 18 T cell receptor beta chains from a single sample sequenced in a study of blood T cell repertoires in COVID-19. Measured with immunoSEQ multiplex PCR; TCRdb has only the in-frame clones, and not every one. The sample yields 250,000 to 350,000 clones, around 86% seen once. Specimen: peripheral blood. The receptors here all came from a woman aged 25 to 39 with active or convalescent COVID-19.

This rearrangement joins TRBV5-6 to TRBJ1-2; TRBD1 is a possible D gene (5 bases). This CDR3 spans 13 amino acids. Looked up from germline, CDR1 is SGHDT and CDR2 is YYEEEE. V was trimmed by 1 base and J by 6 bases, leaving 10 bases between them. The CDR3 reads CASSLLQGNGYTF. CDR3 nucleotide sequence: TGTGCCAGCAGCTTGCTGCAGGGAAATGGCTACACCTTC.

The count of this clone is one. The chain is built from TRBV6-2 or TRBV6-3 and TRBJ1-2; D unresolved. The CDR3 runs 14 residues. Germline V gene data show CDR1 as MNHEY and CDR2 as SVGEGT. Trimming left V 2 bases short and J 1 base short, with 8 bases between. The DNA of the CDR3 is TGTGCCAGCAGTTACGGAGGGCTTAACTATGGCTACACCTTC. Its translation: CASSYGGLNYGYTF.

J is TRBJ1-2 and V is TRBV6-4; D might be TRBD1 (5 bases). This CDR3 region has 14 residues. Between the trimmed V and J ends, which lost 2 bases and 4 bases, there was a span of 11 bases. Germline V gene sequence: CDR1 MRHNA, CDR2 SNTAGT. The CDR3 DNA reads TGTGCCAGCAGTGACAGGGAAAGGGGCTATGGCTACACCTTC. Translating it yields CASSDRERGYGYTF.

CDR3 DNA sequence: TGTGCCAGTAGTATCCCGGGACAGGGGGCGGGAGGCTACACCTTC. This sequence encodes CASSIPGQGAGGYTF. V usage is TRBV19 and J usage is TRBJ1-2; 12 bases agree with TRBD1. There are 15 residues in the CDR3. V shed 3 bases, J shed 8 bases, and the junction held 7 bases outside the gene matches. Per germline, CDR1 LNHDA and CDR2 SQIVND (reference sequence).

V usage is TRBV5-1 and J usage is TRBJ2-5; perhaps TRBD1 as D (6 bases). Germline CDR1 reads SGHRS; CDR2 reads YFSETQ. CDR3 length equals 14 residues. The V and J ends lost 8 bases and 4 bases respectively, with 18 bases between them. The CDR3 nucleotides are TGCGCCAGTAGAGAAGGGGGAGTGGCAGAGACCCAGTACTTC. Encoded protein: CASREGGVAETQYF.

This clone was seen a handful of times. The chain uses TRBV6-6 and TRBJ1-4, with 8 positions matching TRBD1. V lost 2 bases to trimming and J lost 4 bases; unmatched junction nucleotides: 3. There are 15 residues in the CDR3. Germline-derived CDR1 and CDR2 are MNHNY and SVGAGI (reference sequence). The CDR3 is CASSYRGQGNEKLFF. The CDR3 DNA sequence: TGTGCCAGCAGTTACCGCGGACAGGGTAATGAAAAACTGTTTTTT.

The chain combines TRBV27 with TRBJ2-2; 11 bases map to TRBD2. V shed 5 bases and J 4 bases; nucleotides not matched to a gene: 9. The CDR3 covers 17 residues. Germline V lookup: CDR1 MNHEY, CDR2 SMNVEV (reference sequence). The CDR3: CASSPNALAGGTGELFF. In DNA, the CDR3 is TGTGCCAGCAGTCCCAACGCGCTAGCGGGGGGCACCGGGGAGCTGTTTTTT.

V and J are TRBV6-6 and TRBJ1-1, with TRBD1 matching over 9 bases. This CDR3 spans 14 amino acids. Losses at the gene ends were 5 bases for V and 3 bases for J; bases not matched to a gene: 4. The germline CDR1 and CDR2 sequences are MNHNY and SVGAGI (reference sequence). Written as DNA, the CDR3 is TGTGCCAGCAGTCAACAGGGGGCGGACACTGAAGCTTTCTTT. Its translation is CASSQQGADTEAFF.

The chain uses TRBV9 and TRBJ1-6; D gene uncertain. Trimming removed 3 bases at V and 10 bases at J, with 17 bases between. This CDR3 comprises 15 residues. Germline loops: CDR1 SGDLS, CDR2 YYNGEE. The CDR3, as DNA: TGTGCCAGCAGCGCACCCGGGATAGCGGGCTCACCCCTCCACTTT. Its translation: CASSAPGIAGSPLHF.

The V call is TRBV6-6, the J call TRBJ1-4; weak D call: TRBD1 (6 bases). The CDR3 loop spans 15 amino acids. V was clipped by 6 bases and J by 6 bases, with 17 bases between them. Germline CDR1 is MNHNY and CDR2 is SVGAGI (reference sequence). The CDR3, as DNA: TGTGCCAGCAGGAAGACTGGGACACCCTATGAAAAACTGTTTTTT. This codes for CASRKTGTPYEKLFF.

V and J are TRBV4-3 and TRBJ1-4; possibly TRBD1 for D (5 bases). CDR3 length equals 16 residues. CDR1 is LGHNA and CDR2 is YSLEER in the germline V gene. V was clipped by 0 bases and J by 7 bases, with 15 bases between them. As DNA, the CDR3 is TGCGCCAGCAGCCAAGATCGGTCAGCAAGGGGTGAAAAACTGTTTTTT. It translates to CASSQDRSARGEKLFF.

The chain recombines TRBV2 with TRBJ2-5; 13 positions match TRBD2. There are 16 residues in the CDR3. After removal of 5 bases from V and 1 base from J, the junction contained 4 bases not matched to a gene. Germline V gives CDR1 SNHLY, CDR2 FYNNEI. The CDR3 loop reads CASSWTSGGSQETQYF. CDR3 bases: TGTGCCAGCAGTTGGACTAGCGGGGGTTCCCAAGAGACCCAGTACTTC.

This clone was counted between two and nine times. The V call is TRBV4-1, the J call TRBJ2-5; possibly TRBD2 for D (7 bases). Germline CDR1 reads MGHRA; CDR2 reads YSYEKL. The CDR3 spans 15 residues. V gave up 0 bases and J gave up 7 bases, with 15 bases separating them. The CDR3 bases are TGCGCCAGCAGCCAAGAATGGGGGGGGGCGGCGACCCAGTACTTC. Translation: CASSQEWGGAATQYF.

V is TRBV3-1 (or the pseudogene TRBV3-2) and J is TRBJ2-7; no firm D call. CDR3 length: 13 amino acids. The germline V and J ends were trimmed by 8 bases and 2 bases, with 13 bases remaining between them. Germline V gene data show CDR1 as LGHDT and CDR2 as YNNKEL (reference sequence). Here the CDR3 DNA reads TGTGCCAGCCGACGCCGAGGCACCTACGAGCAGTACTTC. This codes for CASRRRGTYEQYF.

The CDR3 spells CASNGLGGYTEAFF. For the CDR3, the DNA is TGTGCCAGCAACGGGCTAGGGGGATACACTGAAGCTTTCTTT. This chain uses TRBV6-5 with TRBJ1-1, with D perhaps matching TRBD1 (6 bases). The CDR3 consists of 14 residues. Per the germline V gene, CDR1 is MNHEY and CDR2 is SVGAGI. Deletions cut 7 bases from V and 3 bases from J, with 15 bases between.

The genes are TRBV4-3 and TRBJ1-4; the D gene is possibly TRBD1 (5 bases). The ends were cut back, 0 bases at V and 8 bases at J, with 16 bases in the middle. The germline V gene encodes CDR1 LGHNA and CDR2 YSLEER. This CDR3 contains 16 residues. The DNA for the CDR3 is TGCGCCAGCAGCCAAGATTCGGCCCAGGGTCGGGAAAAACTGTTTTTT. Protein sequence: CASSQDSAQGREKLFF.

The rearrangement links TRBV18 to TRBJ2-3; tentatively, D is TRBD1 (5 bases). Trimming cost V 5 bases and J 0 bases, with 12 bases left between them. The CDR3 loop spans 15 amino acids. Germline CDR1 reads KGHSH; CDR2 reads LQKENI. The CDR3 nucleotides are TGTGCCAGCTCATACGACAGCTATAGCACAGATACGCAGTATTTT. This encodes CASSYDSYSTDTQYF. Combining the CDR3 with reference TRBV18 and TRBJ2-3 gives the whole variable domain NAGVMQNPRHLVRRRGQEARLRCSPMKGHSHVYWYRQLPEEGLKFMVYLQKENIIDESGMPKERFSAEFPKEGPSILRIQQVVRGDSAAYFCASSYDSYSTDTQYFGPGTRLTVL.

The CDR3 region is CASSPTGTTQETQYF. The CDR3 bases are TGTGCCAGCAGCCCCACCGGGACTACACAAGAGACCCAGTACTTC. This chain joins TRBV3-1 (or the pseudogene TRBV3-2) and TRBJ2-5; 7 bases align to TRBD2. This CDR3 region has 15 residues. Losses at the gene ends were 4 bases for V and 2 bases for J; bases not matched to a gene: 7. CDR1 is LGHDT, CDR2 YNNKEL, per germline (reference sequence).